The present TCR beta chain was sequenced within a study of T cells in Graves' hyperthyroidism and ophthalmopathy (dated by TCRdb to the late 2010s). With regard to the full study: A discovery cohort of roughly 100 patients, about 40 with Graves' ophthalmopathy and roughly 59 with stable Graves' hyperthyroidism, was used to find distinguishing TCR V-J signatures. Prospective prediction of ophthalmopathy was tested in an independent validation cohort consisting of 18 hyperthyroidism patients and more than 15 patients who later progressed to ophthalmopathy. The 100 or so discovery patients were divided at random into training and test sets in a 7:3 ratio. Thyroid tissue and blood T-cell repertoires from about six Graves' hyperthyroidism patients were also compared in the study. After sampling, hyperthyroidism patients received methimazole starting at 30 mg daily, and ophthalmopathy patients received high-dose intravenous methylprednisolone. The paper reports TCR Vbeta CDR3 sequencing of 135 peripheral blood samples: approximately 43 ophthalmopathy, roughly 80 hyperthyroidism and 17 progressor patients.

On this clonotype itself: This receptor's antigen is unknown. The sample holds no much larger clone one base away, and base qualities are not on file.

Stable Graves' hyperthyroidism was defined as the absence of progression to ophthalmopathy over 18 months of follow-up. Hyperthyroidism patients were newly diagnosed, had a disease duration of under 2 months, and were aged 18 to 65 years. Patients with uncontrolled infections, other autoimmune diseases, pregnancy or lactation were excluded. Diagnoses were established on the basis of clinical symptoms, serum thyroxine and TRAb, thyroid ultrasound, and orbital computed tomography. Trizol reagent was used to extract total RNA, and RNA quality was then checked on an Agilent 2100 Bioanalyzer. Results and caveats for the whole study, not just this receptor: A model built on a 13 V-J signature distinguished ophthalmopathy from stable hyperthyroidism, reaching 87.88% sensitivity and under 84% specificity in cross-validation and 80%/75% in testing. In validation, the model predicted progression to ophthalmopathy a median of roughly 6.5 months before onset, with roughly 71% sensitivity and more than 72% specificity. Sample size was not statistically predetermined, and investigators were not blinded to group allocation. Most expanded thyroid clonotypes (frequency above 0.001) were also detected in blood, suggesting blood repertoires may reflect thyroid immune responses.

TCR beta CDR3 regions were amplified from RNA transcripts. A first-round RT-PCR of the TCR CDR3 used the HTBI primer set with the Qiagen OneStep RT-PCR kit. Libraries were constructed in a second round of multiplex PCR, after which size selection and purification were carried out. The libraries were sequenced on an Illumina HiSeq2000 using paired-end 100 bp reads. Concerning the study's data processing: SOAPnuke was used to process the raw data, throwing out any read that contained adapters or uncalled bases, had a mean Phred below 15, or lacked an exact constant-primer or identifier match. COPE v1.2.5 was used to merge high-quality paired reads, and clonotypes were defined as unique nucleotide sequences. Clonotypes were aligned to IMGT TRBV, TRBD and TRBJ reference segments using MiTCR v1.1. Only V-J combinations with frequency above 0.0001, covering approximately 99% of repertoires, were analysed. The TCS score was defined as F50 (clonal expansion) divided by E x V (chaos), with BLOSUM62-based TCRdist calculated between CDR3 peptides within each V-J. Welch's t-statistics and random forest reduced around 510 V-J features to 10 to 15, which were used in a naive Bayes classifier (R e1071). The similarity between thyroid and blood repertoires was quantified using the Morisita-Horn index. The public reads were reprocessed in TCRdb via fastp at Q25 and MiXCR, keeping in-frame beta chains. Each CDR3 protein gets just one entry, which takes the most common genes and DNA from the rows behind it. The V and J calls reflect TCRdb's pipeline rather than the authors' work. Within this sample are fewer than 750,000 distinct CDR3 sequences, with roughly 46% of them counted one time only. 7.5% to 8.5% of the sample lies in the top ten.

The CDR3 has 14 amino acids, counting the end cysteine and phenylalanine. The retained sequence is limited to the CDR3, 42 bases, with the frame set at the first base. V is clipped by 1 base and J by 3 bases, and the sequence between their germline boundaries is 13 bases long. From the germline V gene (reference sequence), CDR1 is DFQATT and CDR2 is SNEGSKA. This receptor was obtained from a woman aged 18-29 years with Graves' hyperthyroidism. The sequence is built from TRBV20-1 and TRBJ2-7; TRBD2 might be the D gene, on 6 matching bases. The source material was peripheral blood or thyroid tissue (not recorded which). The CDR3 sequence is CSARGLGGVYEQYF. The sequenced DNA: TGCAGTGCTAGAGGCCTGGGGGGAGTCTACGAGCAGTACTTC.